One and the same sample provided the 5 T cell receptor beta chains below, sequenced in a study of T cell clones after liver transplantation. Some clones are missing from TCRdb's copy, which holds only in-frame ones; the method was immunoSEQ multiplex PCR. The sample yields about 75,000 clones, under 95% seen once. The sample here was CD4+ T cells from blood, taken before liver transplant. All receptors derive from a human donor who received a liver transplant.

This clone was observed once. The rearrangement uses TRBV5-1 and TRBJ1-1, with D possibly TRBD1 on 5 matching bases. Germline CDR1 is SGHRS and CDR2 is YFSETQ. The length of the CDR3 is 16 residues. V lost 0 bases and J 0 bases, leaving 12 bases between the germline ends. In DNA form, the CDR3 reads TGCGCCAGCAGCTTGGACCCCACGGGGGTGAACACTGAAGCTTTCTTT. Amino acid sequence: CASSLDPTGVNTEAFF.

V usage is TRBV18 and J usage is TRBJ2-7, with 7 nucleotides matching TRBD1. The V and J ends lost 1 base and 1 base, in that order; junction bases with no gene match: 10. The CDR3 runs to 17 residues. The germline gives CDR1 KGHSH, CDR2 LQKENI. The CDR3 is CASSPLFEARGSYEQYF. For the CDR3, the DNA is TGTGCCAGCTCACCACTGTTCGAGGCCAGGGGGTCCTACGAGCAGTACTTC.

This clone has more than one count but fewer than ten. The chain has TRBV7-9 and TRBJ1-4; 11 positions match TRBD1. V shed 5 bases and J 7 bases; nucleotides not matched to a gene: 12. This CDR3 has 17 amino acids. CDR1 is SEHNR and CDR2 is FQNEAQ in the germline V gene (reference sequence). In nucleotides, the CDR3 is TGTGCCAGCAGCCTATCCAGGACAGGGGGCTTAAGTGAAAAACTGTTTTTT. This codes for CASSLSRTGGLSEKLFF.

This sequence joins TRBV4-2 and TRBJ2-5, with a possible D match to TRBD2 (6 bases). Trimming took off 3 bases at V and 3 bases at J, with 11 bases between the two ends. The length of the CDR3 is 14 residues. Germline CDR1 is LGHNA and CDR2 is YNFKEQ. Written as DNA, the CDR3 is TGTGCCAGCAGCCACCGGGACTGGGAAGAGACCCAGTACTTC. Protein product: CASSHRDWEETQYF.

The chain links TRBV5-4 to TRBJ2-2; 7 bases fit TRBD2. The germline CDR1 and CDR2 sequences are SGHNT and YYREEE (reference sequence). The length of the CDR3 is 16 residues. V lost 3 bases and J lost 0; bases outside the gene matches: 5. The CDR3 DNA reads TGTGCCAGCAGCTCTGCCGGACTAGCGAACACCGGGGAGCTGTTTTTT. Translating it yields CASSSAGLANTGELFF.